A selection of T cell receptor beta chains follows, all from one sample in a study of T cells after yellow fever vaccination. TCRdb analysed the 5' RACE reads with MiXCR anew, one entry per CDR3 protein. Here the sample spans around 140,000 distinct CDR3 sequences, less than 8.5% being singletons. The sample here was CD4+ T cells sorted from PBMCs, taken 10 days after the yellow fever booster vaccination. The receptors derive from a man younger than 45 who received the YFV17D yellow fever vaccine. Both conserved end residues are part of each CDR3. The D gene is left open where the match is weak. A clone size is listed for some rows: how often the clone was seen (once, few, many), or a class if it is expanded.

cdr3_nt	cdr3_aa	d_call	j_call	clone_size	v_call
TGTGCCAGCAGTTATTTTGTTAACGGGGAGCTGTTTTTT	CASSYFVNGELFF	NA	TRBJ2-2	many	TRBV7-2
TGCGCCAGCAGTGAGCGAGCCGGACTAGATGCCGCCGAGCAGTACTTC	CASSERAGLDAAEQYF	TRBD2	TRBJ2-7	many	TRBV10-1
TGTGCCAGCAGGCAGGGGACTGGAAACACCATATATTTT	CASRQGTGNTIYF	NA	TRBJ1-3	NA	TRBV25-1
TGTGCCAGCAGTTACTCGGGCGAGCAGTACTTC	CASSYSGEQYF	NA	TRBJ2-7	many	TRBV6-5
TGTGCCAGCAGTCCCCGGGACCTACAACTGAGACATAATTCACCCCTCCACTTT	CASSPRDLQLRHNSPLHF	NA	TRBJ1-6	many	TRBV28
TGTGCCAGCAGTTTGGGGTGGAGGGGATCCCAGTACTTC	CASSLGWRGSQYF	NA	TRBJ2-5	many	TRBV28
TGTGCCAGCAGTTTAGAGGGGAACTATGGCTACACCTTC	CASSLEGNYGYTF	NA	TRBJ1-2	many	TRBV28
TGTGCCAGCAGGGACCCCCCGGGGGAAAAGTCCCAAGAGACCCAGTACTTC	CASRDPPGEKSQETQYF	NA	TRBJ2-5	many	TRBV6-1
TGTGCCAGCAGCCAGTTTAACACCGGGGAGCTGTTTTTT	CASSQFNTGELFF	NA	TRBJ2-2	many	TRBV14
TGCAGTGCTATCGGCCCGGGAGGTTTCTCCTACGAGCAGTACTTC	CSAIGPGGFSYEQYF	TRBD2	TRBJ2-7	few	TRBV20-1
TGTGCCAGCAAGAACAGGGGGAGCTCCTACGAGCAGTACTTC	CASKNRGSSYEQYF	TRBD1	TRBJ2-7	many	TRBV28
TGCAGTGCCAGACTAGCGGGAATGGCCGGGGAGCTGTTTTTT	CSARLAGMAGELFF	TRBD2	TRBJ2-2	many	TRBV20-1
TGTGCCAGCAGTTTTACTAGCGGGAGGGTACTACGTGAGCAGTTCTTC	CASSFTSGRVLREQFF	TRBD2	TRBJ2-1	many	TRBV6-5
TGTGCCAGCAGTTACTCGACCGACAGCACCTACGAGCAGTACTTC	CASSYSTDSTYEQYF	NA	TRBJ2-7	NA	TRBV6-5
TGTGCCAGCAGCCAAGAACGAGCGGTAGGAGAGACCCAGTACTTC	CASSQERAVGETQYF	NA	TRBJ2-5	many	TRBV3-1
TGTGCCAGCAGCCTTTGGCTGAGAACCGGGGAGCTGTTTTTT	CASSLWLRTGELFF	NA	TRBJ2-2	many	TRBV28
TGTGCCAGCACCACAGGGTTCACCGGGGAGCTGTTTTTT	CASTTGFTGELFF	NA	TRBJ2-2	many	TRBV12-3/TRBV12-4
TGTGCCATCAGTGAGCGGGGACTAGCGGAAAGTCGCTCCTACAATGAGCAGTTCTTC	CAISERGLAESRSYNEQFF	TRBD2	TRBJ2-1	many	TRBV10-3
TGCAGTGAAAGACAGGGCTCCTACAATGAGCAGTTCTTC	CSERQGSYNEQFF	TRBD1	TRBJ2-1	many	TRBV20-1
TGTGCCAGCAGAAACCCGGGGGGATACGAGCAGTACTTC	CASRNPGGYEQYF	TRBD2	TRBJ2-7	many	TRBV6-5
TGTGCCACCAGCCGACGTGGGGGCAGGGCCCAGATTAAGAACACCGGGGAGCTGTTTTTT	CATSRRGGRAQIKNTGELFF	NA	TRBJ2-2	NA	TRBV15
TGCAGTGCCCCCCCGGGACTAGGGAATGAGCAGTTCTTC	CSAPPGLGNEQFF	TRBD2	TRBJ2-1	many	TRBV20-1
TGCGCCAGCAGGTTTCCGGCGGGACTAGCGAACACCGGGGAGCTGTTTTTT	CASRFPAGLANTGELFF	TRBD2	TRBJ2-2	many	TRBV5-1
TGCGCCAGCAGAGAGGGCCTTATCCCAGCTAACTATGGCTACACCTTC	CASREGLIPANYGYTF	NA	TRBJ1-2	NA	TRBV10-2
TGTGCCAGCAGCGTAAATAGGCAATATCAGCCCCAGCATTTT	CASSVNRQYQPQHF	NA	TRBJ1-5	many	TRBV7-8
TGTGCCATCAGTGAGTCTGTGGGCGCGGGCACAGATACGCAGTATTTT	CAISESVGAGTDTQYF	NA	TRBJ2-3	many	TRBV10-3